A few counts support the clone carrying this TCR beta chain. The target antigen is unknown. The entry originates in a study of STAT5B mutations in CD4+ large granular lymphocyte leukemia. Study-wide results and caveats: 8/27 top patient clones versus 2/35 control clones were TRBV06-family. No patients shared main leukemic clonotypes, though roughly 27% appeared at low frequency elsewhere.

This was a survey-level run. Data came from immunoSEQ multiplex PCR; TCRdb stores just in-frame clones and leaves some out. This sample has tens of thousands of clones; around 72% occur once, and the top ten carry just under 2%. V was clipped by 3 bases and J by 3 bases, with 8 bases between them. This CDR3 is built from 13 residues. Germline assignment: CDR1 LNHDA and CDR2 SQIVND (reference sequence). Sequencing was carried out using CD4+ T cells from blood buffy coats. The sequence was obtained from a human donor in good health. The chain carries TRBV19 and TRBJ1-1, with unresolved D. This CDR3 reads CASSMGGYTEAFF. In DNA form, the CDR3 reads TGTGCCAGTAGTATGGGAGGGTACACTGAAGCTTTCTTT.